The clone carrying this TCR beta chain was recorded at least ten times. What it binds is unknown. This entry is derived from a study of T cells after yellow fever vaccination. Findings and limits, study-wide: The booster response re-showed most primary clones: about 96% CD4, more than 70% CD8.

TCR cDNA was made by 5'RACE template switching, adding a universal primer site and UMIs. TCRdb analysed the 5' RACE reads with MiXCR anew, one entry per CDR3 protein. The table shows some 320,000 distinct CDR3 sequences, with approximately 9% occurring only once. This CDR3 has 13 amino acids. Germline CDR1 reads SGHRS; CDR2 reads YFSETQ. Trimming stripped 0 bases from V and 5 bases from J, with 8 bases between. This chain joins TRBV5-1 and TRBJ1-1, with unresolved D. This sequence originates from a young man who received the YFV17D yellow fever vaccine. Sequenced here: PBMCs, sampled on the day of the first yellow fever vaccination. This CDR3 is CASSLGGSTEAFF. The DNA of the CDR3 is TGCGCCAGCAGCTTGGGGGGAAGTACTGAAGCTTTCTTT.